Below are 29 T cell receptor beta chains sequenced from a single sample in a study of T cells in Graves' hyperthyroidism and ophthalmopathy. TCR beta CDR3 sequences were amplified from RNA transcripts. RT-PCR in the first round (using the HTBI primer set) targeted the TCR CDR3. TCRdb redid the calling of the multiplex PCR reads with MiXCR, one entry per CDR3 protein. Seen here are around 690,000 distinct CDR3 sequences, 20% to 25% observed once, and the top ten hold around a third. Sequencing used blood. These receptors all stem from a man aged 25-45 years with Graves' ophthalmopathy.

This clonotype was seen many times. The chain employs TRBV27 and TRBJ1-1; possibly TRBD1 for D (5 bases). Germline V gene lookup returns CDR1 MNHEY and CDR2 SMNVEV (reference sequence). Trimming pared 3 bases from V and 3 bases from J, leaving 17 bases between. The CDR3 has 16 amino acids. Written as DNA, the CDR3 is TGTGCCAGCAGTTTGGCCCCAGGGTACGGCTACACTGAAGCTTTCTTT. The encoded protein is CASSLAPGYGYTEAFF.

The CDR3 DNA follows: TGTGCCAGCAGCACGTGGGACAGGGACACCGGGGAGCTGTTTTTT. Its protein product is CASSTWDRDTGELFF. This sequence joins TRBV5-6 and TRBJ2-2, with 9 bases lining up with TRBD1. This CDR3 comprises 15 residues. Trimming at V came to 4 bases and at J to 3 bases, leaving 4 bases not matched to a gene. Germline V gene data show CDR1 as SGHDT and CDR2 as YYEEEE.

The CDR3 loop reads CAIQAREGSYNEQFF. CDR3 in DNA: TGCGCCATCCAAGCCCGGGAGGGCTCCTACAATGAGCAGTTCTTC. This chain joins TRBV10-2 and TRBJ2-1, with 8 bases that match TRBD2. CDR3 length: 15 residues. V was pared by 10 bases and J by 0 bases, with 8 bases of the junction left unmatched. The germline V gene encodes CDR1 WSHSY and CDR2 SAAADI.

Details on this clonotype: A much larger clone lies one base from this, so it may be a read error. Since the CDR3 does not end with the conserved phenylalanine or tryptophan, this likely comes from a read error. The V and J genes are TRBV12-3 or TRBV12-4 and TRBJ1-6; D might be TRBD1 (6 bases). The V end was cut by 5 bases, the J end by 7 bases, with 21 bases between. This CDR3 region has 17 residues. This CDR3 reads CASSPQPGQRGNSPLHL. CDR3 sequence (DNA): TGTGCCAGCAGTCCTCAGCCGGGACAAAGGGGGAATTCACCCCTCCACCTT.

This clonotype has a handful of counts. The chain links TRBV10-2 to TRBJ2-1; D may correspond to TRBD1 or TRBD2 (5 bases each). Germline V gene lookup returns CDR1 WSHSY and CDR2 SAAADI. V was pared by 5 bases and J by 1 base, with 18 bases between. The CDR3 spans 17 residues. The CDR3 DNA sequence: TGCGCCAGCAGTATCCGCGGTCAGGGCGGGTCCTACAATGAGCAGTTCTTC. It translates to CASSIRGQGGSYNEQFF.

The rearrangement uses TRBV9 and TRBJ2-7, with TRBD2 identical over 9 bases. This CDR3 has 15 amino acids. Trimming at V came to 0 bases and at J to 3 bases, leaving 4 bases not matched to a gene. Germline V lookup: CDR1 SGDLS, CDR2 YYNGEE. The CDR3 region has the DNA TGTGCCAGCAGCGTAGCGCTAGCGGGGAACTACGAGCAGTACTTC. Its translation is CASSVALAGNYEQYF.

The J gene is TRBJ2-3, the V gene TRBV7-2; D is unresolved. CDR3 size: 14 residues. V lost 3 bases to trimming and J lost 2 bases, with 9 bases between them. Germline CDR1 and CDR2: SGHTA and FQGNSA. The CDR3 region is CASSFVGHTDTQYF. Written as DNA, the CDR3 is TGTGCCAGCAGCTTTGTAGGGCACACAGATACGCAGTATTTT. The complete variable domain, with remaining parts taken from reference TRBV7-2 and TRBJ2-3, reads GAGVSQSPSNKVTEKGKDVELRCDPISGHTALYWYRQSLGQGLEFLIYFQGNSAPDKSGLPSDRFSAERTGGSVSTLTIQRTQQEDSAVYLCASSFVGHTDTQYFGPGTRLTVL.

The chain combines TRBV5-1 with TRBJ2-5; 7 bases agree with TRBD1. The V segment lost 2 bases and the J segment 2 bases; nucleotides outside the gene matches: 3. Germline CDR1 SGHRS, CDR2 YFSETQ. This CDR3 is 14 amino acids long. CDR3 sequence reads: CASSLTGQQETQYF. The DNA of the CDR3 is TGCGCCAGCAGCTTAACGGGACAGCAAGAGACCCAGTACTTC.

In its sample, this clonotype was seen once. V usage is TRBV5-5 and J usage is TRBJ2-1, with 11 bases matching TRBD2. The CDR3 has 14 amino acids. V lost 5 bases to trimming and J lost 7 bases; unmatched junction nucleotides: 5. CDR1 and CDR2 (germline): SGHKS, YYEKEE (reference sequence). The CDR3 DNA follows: TGTGCCAGCAGGTTAGCGGGAGGGAAAAATGAGCAGTTCTTC. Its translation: CASRLAGGKNEQFF.

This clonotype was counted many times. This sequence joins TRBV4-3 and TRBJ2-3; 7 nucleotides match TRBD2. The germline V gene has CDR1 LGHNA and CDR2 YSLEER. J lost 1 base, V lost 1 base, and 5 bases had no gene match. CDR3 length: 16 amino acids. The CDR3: CASSQAVAGGTDTQYF. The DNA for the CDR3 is TGCGCCAGCAGCCAAGCAGTGGCGGGGGGCACAGATACGCAGTATTTT.

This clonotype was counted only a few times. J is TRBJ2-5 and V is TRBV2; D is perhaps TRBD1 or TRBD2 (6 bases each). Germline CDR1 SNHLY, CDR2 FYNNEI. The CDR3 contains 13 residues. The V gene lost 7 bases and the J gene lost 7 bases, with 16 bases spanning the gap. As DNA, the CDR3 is TGTGCCAGCATCCCGGGGGCCGGGGGGACCCAGTACTTC. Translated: CASIPGAGGTQYF.

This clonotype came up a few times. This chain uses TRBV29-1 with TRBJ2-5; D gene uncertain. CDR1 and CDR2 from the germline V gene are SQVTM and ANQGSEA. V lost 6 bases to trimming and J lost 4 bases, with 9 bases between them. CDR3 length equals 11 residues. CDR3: CSVLGRETQYF. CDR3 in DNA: TGCAGCGTCTTGGGTCGAGAGACCCAGTACTTC.

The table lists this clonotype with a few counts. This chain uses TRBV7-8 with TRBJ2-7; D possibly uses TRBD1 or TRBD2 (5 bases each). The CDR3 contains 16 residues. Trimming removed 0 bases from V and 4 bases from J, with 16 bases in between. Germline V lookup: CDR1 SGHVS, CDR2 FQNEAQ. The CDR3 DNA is TGTGCCAGCAGCTTAGCGTTCGGGGCCACATGGTACGAGCAGTACTTC. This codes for CASSLAFGATWYEQYF.

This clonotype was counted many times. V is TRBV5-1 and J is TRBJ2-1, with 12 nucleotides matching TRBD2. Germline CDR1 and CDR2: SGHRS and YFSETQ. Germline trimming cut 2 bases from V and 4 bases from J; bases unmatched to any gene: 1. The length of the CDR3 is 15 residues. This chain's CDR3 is CASSFGLAGYNEQFF. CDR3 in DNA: TGCGCCAGCAGCTTCGGACTAGCGGGATACAATGAGCAGTTCTTC.

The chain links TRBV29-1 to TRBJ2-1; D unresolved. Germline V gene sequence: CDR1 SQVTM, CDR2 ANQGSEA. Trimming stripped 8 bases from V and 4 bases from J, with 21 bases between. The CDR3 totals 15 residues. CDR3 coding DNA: TGCAGCATCGACGAGGAGACGCGAGCATACAATGAGCAGTTCTTC. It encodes CSIDEETRAYNEQFF.

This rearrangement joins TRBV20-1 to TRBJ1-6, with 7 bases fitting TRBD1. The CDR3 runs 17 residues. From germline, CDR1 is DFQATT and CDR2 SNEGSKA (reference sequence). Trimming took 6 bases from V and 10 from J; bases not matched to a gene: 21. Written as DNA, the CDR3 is TGCAGTGCCCCCGAAAGTAGAGGGGGCACGAGTATGTCACCCCTCCACTTT. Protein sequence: CSAPESRGGTSMSPLHF.

CDR3 protein: CASSQSTVTQHF. CDR3 sequence (DNA): TGTGCCAGCAGCCAATCGACAGTTACTCAGCATTTT. V gene TRBV16 combines with J gene TRBJ1-5; TRBD1 is a possible D gene (5 bases). The CDR3 totals 12 residues. Between the trimmed V and J ends, which lost 0 bases and 13 bases, there was a span of 10 bases. Germline V lookup: CDR1 KGHSY, CDR2 FQNENV.

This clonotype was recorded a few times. The CDR3 reads CASSGTSGSRKTQYF. The CDR3 DNA is TGTGCCAGCAGCGGGACTAGCGGGAGCCGGAAGACCCAGTACTTC. The rearrangement uses TRBV28 and TRBJ2-5; 14 nucleotides match TRBD2. This CDR3 spans 15 amino acids. V lost 6 bases to trimming and J lost 6 bases; unmatched junction nucleotides: 6. Germline V CDR1 and CDR2: MDHEN, SYDVKM.

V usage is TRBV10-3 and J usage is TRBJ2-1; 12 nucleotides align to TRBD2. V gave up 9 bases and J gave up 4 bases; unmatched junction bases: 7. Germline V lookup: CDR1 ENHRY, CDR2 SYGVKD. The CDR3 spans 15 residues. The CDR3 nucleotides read TGTGCCATGGCTAGCGGGAGGGACCAGTACAATGAGCAGTTCTTC. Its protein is CAMASGRDQYNEQFF.

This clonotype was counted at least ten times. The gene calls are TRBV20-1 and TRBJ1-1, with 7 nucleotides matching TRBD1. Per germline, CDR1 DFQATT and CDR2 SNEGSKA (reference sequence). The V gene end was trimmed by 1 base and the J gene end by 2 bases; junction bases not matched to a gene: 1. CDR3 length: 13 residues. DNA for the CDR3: TGCAGTGCTAGAGTAGGGGGCAACACTGAAGCTTTCTTT. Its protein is CSARVGGNTEAFF.

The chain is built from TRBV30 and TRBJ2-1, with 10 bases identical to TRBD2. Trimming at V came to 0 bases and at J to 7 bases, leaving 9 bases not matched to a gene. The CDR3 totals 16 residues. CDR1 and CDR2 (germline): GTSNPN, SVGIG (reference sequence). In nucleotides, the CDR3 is TGTGCCTGGAGTGTACTAGCGGGGATCCTGAGAAATGAGCAGTTCTTC. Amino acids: CAWSVLAGILRNEQFF.

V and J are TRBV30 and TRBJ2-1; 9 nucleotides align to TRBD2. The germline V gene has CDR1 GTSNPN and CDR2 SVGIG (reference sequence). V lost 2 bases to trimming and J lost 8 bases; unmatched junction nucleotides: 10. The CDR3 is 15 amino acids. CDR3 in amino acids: CAWSLGAGGPDEQFF. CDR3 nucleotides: TGTGCCTGGAGTTTGGGGGCGGGAGGGCCCGATGAGCAGTTCTTC.

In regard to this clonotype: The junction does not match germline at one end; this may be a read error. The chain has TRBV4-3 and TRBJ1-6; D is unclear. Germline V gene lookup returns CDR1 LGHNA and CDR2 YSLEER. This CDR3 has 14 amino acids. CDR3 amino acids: CASSQESVDSPLHF. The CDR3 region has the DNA TGCGCCAGCAGCCAAGAGAGTGTGGATTCCCCCCTCCACTTT.

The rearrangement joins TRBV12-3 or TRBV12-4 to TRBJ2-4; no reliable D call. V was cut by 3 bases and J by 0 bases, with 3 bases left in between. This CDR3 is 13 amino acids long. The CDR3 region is CASSFIAKNIQYF. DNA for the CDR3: TGTGCCAGCAGTTTCATAGCCAAAAACATTCAGTACTTC.

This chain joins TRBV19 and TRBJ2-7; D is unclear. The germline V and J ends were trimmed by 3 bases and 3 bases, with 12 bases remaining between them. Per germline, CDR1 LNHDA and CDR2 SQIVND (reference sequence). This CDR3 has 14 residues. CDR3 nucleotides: TGTGCCAGTAGTATTGCTGGACGGAGCTACGAGCAGTACTTC. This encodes CASSIAGRSYEQYF. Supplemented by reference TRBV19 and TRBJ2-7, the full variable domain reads DGGITQSPKYLFRKEGQNVTLSCEQNLNHDAMYWYRQDPGQGLRLIYYSQIVNDFQKGDIAEGYSVSREKKESFPLTVTSAQKNPTAFYLCASSIAGRSYEQYFGPGTRLTVT.

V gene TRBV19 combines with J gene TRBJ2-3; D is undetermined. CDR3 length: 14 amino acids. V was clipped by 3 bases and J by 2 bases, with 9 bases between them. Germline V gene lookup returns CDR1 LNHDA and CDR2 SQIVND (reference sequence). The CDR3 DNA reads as TGTGCCAGTAGTATGGTACGGAACACAGATACGCAGTATTTT. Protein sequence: CASSMVRNTDTQYF. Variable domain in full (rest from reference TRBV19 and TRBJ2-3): DGGITQSPKYLFRKEGQNVTLSCEQNLNHDAMYWYRQDPGQGLRLIYYSQIVNDFQKGDIAEGYSVSREKKESFPLTVTSAQKNPTAFYLCASSMVRNTDTQYFGPGTRLTVL.

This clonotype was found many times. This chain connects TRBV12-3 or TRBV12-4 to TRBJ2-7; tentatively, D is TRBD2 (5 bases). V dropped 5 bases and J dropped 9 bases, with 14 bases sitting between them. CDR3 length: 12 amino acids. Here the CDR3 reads CASSQGGGGQYF. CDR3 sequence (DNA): TGTGCCAGCAGTCAAGGAGGTGGTGGGCAGTACTTC.

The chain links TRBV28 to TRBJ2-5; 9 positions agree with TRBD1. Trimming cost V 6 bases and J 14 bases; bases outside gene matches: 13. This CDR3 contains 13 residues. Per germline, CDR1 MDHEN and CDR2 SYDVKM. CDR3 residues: CASSPGTGLPSYF. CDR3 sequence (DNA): TGTGCCAGCAGCCCTGGGACAGGGTTGCCCTCATACTTC. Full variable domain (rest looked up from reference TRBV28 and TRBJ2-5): DVKVTQSSRYLVKRTGEKVFLECVQDMDHENMFWYRQDPGLGLRLIYFSYDVKMKEKGDIPEGYSVSREKKERFSLILESASTNQTSMYLCASSPGTGLPSYFGPGTRLLVL.

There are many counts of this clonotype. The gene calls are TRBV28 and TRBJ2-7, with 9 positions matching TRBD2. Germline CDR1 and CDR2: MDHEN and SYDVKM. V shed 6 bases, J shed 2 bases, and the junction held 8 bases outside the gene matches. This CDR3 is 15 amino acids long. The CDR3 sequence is CASSPPGLAPYEQYF. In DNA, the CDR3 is TGTGCCAGCAGCCCCCCCGGACTAGCGCCCTACGAGCAGTACTTC.